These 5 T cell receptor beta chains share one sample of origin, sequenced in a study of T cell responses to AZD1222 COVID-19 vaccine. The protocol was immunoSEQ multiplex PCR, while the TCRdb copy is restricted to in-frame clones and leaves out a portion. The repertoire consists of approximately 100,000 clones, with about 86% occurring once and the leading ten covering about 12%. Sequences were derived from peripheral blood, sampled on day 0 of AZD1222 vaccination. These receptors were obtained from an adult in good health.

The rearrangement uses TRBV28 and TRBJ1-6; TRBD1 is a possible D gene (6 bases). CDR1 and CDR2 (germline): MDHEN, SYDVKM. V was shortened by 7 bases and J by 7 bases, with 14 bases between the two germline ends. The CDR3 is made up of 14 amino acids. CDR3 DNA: TGTGCCAGCATACCAGGGGTTAGCAATTCACCCCTCCACTTT. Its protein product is CASIPGVSNSPLHF.

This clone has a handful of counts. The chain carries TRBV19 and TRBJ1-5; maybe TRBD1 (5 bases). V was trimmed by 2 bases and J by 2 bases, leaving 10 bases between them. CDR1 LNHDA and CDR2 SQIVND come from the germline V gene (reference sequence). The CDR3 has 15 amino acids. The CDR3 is CASSIPLGGNQPQHF. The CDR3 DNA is TGTGCCAGTAGTATACCCTTGGGGGGCAATCAGCCCCAGCATTTT.

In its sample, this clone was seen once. The CDR3 reads CASSPKSVGELFF. Here the CDR3 DNA reads TGTGCCAGCAGCCCCAAGTCAGTCGGGGAGCTGTTTTTT. The chain recombines TRBV7-3 with TRBJ2-2; no definite D call. There are 13 residues in the CDR3. The V end lost 5 bases, the J end lost 7 bases, and 11 bases lay between the germline ends. Germline CDR1 reads SGHTA; CDR2 reads FQGTGA.

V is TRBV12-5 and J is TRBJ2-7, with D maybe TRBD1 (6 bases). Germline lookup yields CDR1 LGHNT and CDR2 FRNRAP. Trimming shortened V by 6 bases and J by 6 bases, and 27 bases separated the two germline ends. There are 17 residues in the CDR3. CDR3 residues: CASGPTLKQGVEFEQYF. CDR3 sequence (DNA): TGTGCTAGTGGCCCGACCCTAAAACAGGGTGTGGAGTTCGAGCAGTACTTC.

The DNA for the CDR3 is TGTGCCAGCAGTTTAGGAGGGGCCCCCCCGGGTACGCAGTATTTT. Translated: CASSLGGAPPGTQYF. V is TRBV28 and J is TRBJ2-3; D perhaps matches TRBD2 (6 bases). This CDR3 comprises 15 residues. CDR1 MDHEN and CDR2 SYDVKM come from the germline V gene. Trimming stripped 2 bases from V and 8 bases from J, with 17 bases between.